This entry features one T cell receptor beta chain sequence. CDR3 length equals 19 residues. The data were produced by immunoSEQ multiplex PCR, yet TCRdb's version contains in-frame clones alone and is incomplete. Altogether approximately 210,000 clones are present, 88% being singletons, with the ten largest covering around 1.5%. This sample is drawn from a study of blood T cell repertoires in COVID-19. On the study more broadly: Samples representing acute and convalescent COVID-19 were sourced from the United States, Italy and Spain.

This chain connects TRBV21-1 to TRBJ1-3; the listed D gene, TRBD1, was not tested against the DNA. TRBV21-1 is a pseudogene locus. The sample taken for sequencing was peripheral blood. The clonotype comes from a man between 18 and 35 years old with active or convalescent COVID-19. Here the CDR3 DNA reads TGTGCCAGCAGCAAACGATTCACAAAAACAGGGTTGGAGAAAAACACCATATATTTT. Its protein product is CASSKRFTKTGLEKNTIYF.